These 25 T cell receptor beta chains were all obtained from the same sample, sequenced in a study of blood T cell repertoires in COVID-19. Libraries were prepared by immunoSEQ multiplex PCR; TCRdb keeps only in-frame clonotypes and omits some of them. The sample lists roughly 300,000 clones, 85% to 90% occurring once. What was sequenced was peripheral blood. The receptors derive from a woman between 40 and 55 years old who had recovered from COVID-19.

This chain joins TRBV5-4 and TRBJ2-5; 10 nucleotides align to TRBD2. J was trimmed by 2 bases and V by 1 base; bases with no gene match: 2. Germline V gives CDR1 SGHNT, CDR2 YYREEE (reference sequence). This CDR3 has 15 residues. CDR3: CASSLTSGEQETQYF. DNA for the CDR3: TGTGCCAGCAGCTTGACTAGCGGGGAACAAGAGACCCAGTACTTC. Supplemented by reference TRBV5-4 and TRBJ2-5, the full variable domain reads ETGVTQSPTHLIKTRGQQVTLRCSSQSGHNTVSWYQQALGQGPQFIFQYYREEENGRGNFPPRFSGLQFPNYSSELNVNALELDDSALYLCASSLTSGEQETQYFGPGTRLLVL.

The chain is built from TRBV30 and TRBJ1-6, with D possibly matching TRBD1 (5 bases). The CDR3 consists of 14 residues. Germline-derived CDR1 and CDR2 are GTSNPN and SVGIG (reference sequence). V was cut by 0 bases and J by 10 bases, with 13 bases left in between. This chain's CDR3 is CAWSVGRAFSPLHF. CDR3 DNA sequence: TGTGCCTGGAGTGTGGGCAGGGCTTTCTCACCCCTCCACTTT.

The gene calls are TRBV10-1 and TRBJ2-7; 10 bases match TRBD2. The CDR3 length is 15 residues. Germline V lookup: CDR1 WNHNN, CDR2 SYGVQD (reference sequence). J lost 3 bases, V lost 4 bases, and 6 bases had no gene match. The CDR3 reads CASSGVAGGHYEQYF. The DNA of the CDR3 is TGCGCCAGCAGTGGAGTAGCGGGGGGCCACTACGAGCAGTACTTC.

This clone was counted once. The sample has other DNA sequences that encode this CDR3 too. The chain has TRBV7-9 and TRBJ1-5; TRBD1 might be the D (6 bases). The CDR3 consists of 14 residues. V lost 1 base to trimming and J lost 4 bases, with 8 bases between them. CDR1 is SEHNR, CDR2 FQNEAQ, per germline (reference sequence). CDR3 in amino acids: CASSLGGRNQPQHF. The DNA of the CDR3 is TGTGCCAGCAGCTTAGGGGGGCGGAATCAGCCCCAGCATTTT.

A few counts support this clone. The chain is built from TRBV3-1 (or the pseudogene TRBV3-2) and TRBJ2-7; D ambiguous. V was cut by 8 bases and J by 3 bases, with 8 bases left in between. The germline V gene has CDR1 LGHDT and CDR2 YNNKEL (reference sequence). This CDR3 has 11 residues. The CDR3 bases are TGTGCCAGCGGCAGTTTCTACGAGCAGTACTTC. Encoded protein: CASGSFYEQYF.

The chain combines TRBV13 with TRBJ2-4; a possible D gene is TRBD2 (7 bases). The CDR3 spans 16 residues. The V end lost 4 bases, the J end lost 6 bases, and 19 bases lay between the germline ends. Germline V gene sequence: CDR1 PRHDT, CDR2 FYEKMQ (reference sequence). CDR3 sequence reads: CASSSGGQRERNIQYF. CDR3 DNA: TGTGCCAGCAGCTCCGGGGGGCAGAGAGAGAGAAACATTCAGTACTTC.

The chain uses TRBV9 and TRBJ2-6; possibly TRBD1 for D (6 bases). This CDR3 contains 16 residues. Per the germline V gene, CDR1 is SGDLS and CDR2 is YYNGEE. Trimming left V 4 bases short and J 4 bases short, with 15 bases between. CDR3 DNA sequence: TGTGCCAGCAGCATTAAGGGGGTGGGCGGGGCCAACGTCCTGACTTTC. Translated: CASSIKGVGGANVLTF.

This sequence joins TRBV10-3 and TRBJ2-2; TRBD2 is a possible D gene (6 bases). This CDR3 has 16 residues. CDR1 and CDR2 (germline): ENHRY, SYGVKD. The V gene lost 2 bases and the J gene lost 7 bases, with 17 bases spanning the gap. The CDR3 loop is CAISEAPGRTGGELFF. The CDR3 DNA is TGTGCCATCAGTGAGGCCCCCGGGAGAACGGGCGGGGAGCTGTTTTTT.

The V call is TRBV3-1 (or the pseudogene TRBV3-2), the J call TRBJ1-2, with D maybe TRBD1 (5 bases). Germline values: CDR1 LGHDT, CDR2 YNNKEL (reference sequence). Trimming took 4 bases from V and 4 from J, leaving 10 bases between them. CDR3 length: 13 residues. CDR3 DNA sequence: TGTGCCAGCAGCCTTCCCGGGGGCTATGGCTACACCTTC. Translated, it gives CASSLPGGYGYTF.

The chain has TRBV30 and TRBJ1-1; D may be TRBD1 (5 bases). Germline assignment: CDR1 GTSNPN and CDR2 SVGIG (reference sequence). V was pared by 0 bases and J by 6 bases, with 14 bases between. This CDR3 is 14 amino acids long. CDR3 sequence (DNA): TGTGCCTGGAGTGTAGAGGAGGGGTGGTCTGAAGCTTTCTTT. As protein: CAWSVEEGWSEAFF. The whole variable domain, filled in from reference TRBV30 and TRBJ1-1, reads SQTIHQWPATLVQPVGSPLSLECTVEGTSNPNLYWYRQAAGRGLQLLFYSVGIGQISSEVPQNLSASRPQDRQFILSSKKLLLSDSGFYLCAWSVEEGWSEAFFGQGTRLTVV.

V is TRBV5-4 and J is TRBJ1-2; TRBD1 matches 8 bases. CDR1 is SGHNT, CDR2 YYREEE, per germline (reference sequence). The trim removed 4 bases at V and 4 bases at J, leaving 3 bases unmatched. The CDR3 consists of 13 residues. The CDR3 DNA sequence: TGTGCCAGCAGCCTCGACAGGGGCTATGGCTACACCTTC. Protein: CASSLDRGYGYTF. Together with reference TRBV5-4 and TRBJ1-2, the CDR3 gives the full variable domain: ETGVTQSPTHLIKTRGQQVTLRCSSQSGHNTVSWYQQALGQGPQFIFQYYREEENGRGNFPPRFSGLQFPNYSSELNVNALELDDSALYLCASSLDRGYGYTFGSGTRLTVV.

The V and J genes are TRBV28 and TRBJ2-7; 9 bases agree with TRBD2. Germline values: CDR1 MDHEN, CDR2 SYDVKM. V lost 5 bases to trimming and J lost 5 bases; unmatched junction nucleotides: 16. This CDR3 is 17 amino acids long. CDR3 amino acids: CASSPLSGGRGRNEQYF. The DNA for the CDR3 is TGTGCCAGCAGTCCCCTCAGCGGGGGGCGCGGGAGGAACGAGCAGTACTTC. The whole variable domain, filled in from reference TRBV28 and TRBJ2-7, reads DVKVTQSSRYLVKRTGEKVFLECVQDMDHENMFWYRQDPGLGLRLIYFSYDVKMKEKGDIPEGYSVSREKKERFSLILESASTNQTSMYLCASSPLSGGRGRNEQYFGPGTRLTVT.

The rearrangement joins TRBV6-1 to TRBJ2-5; TRBD1 aligns across 7 bases. The trim removed 1 base at V and 5 bases at J, leaving 7 bases unmatched. This CDR3 comprises 15 residues. Germline V gene sequence: CDR1 MNHNS, CDR2 SASEGT. CDR3 in DNA: TGTGCCAGCAGTGAAGGACAGGGTCCTCGGGAGACCCAGTACTTC. Translation: CASSEGQGPRETQYF.

This clone occurred a few times. The chain employs TRBV27 and TRBJ1-3, with 9 bases that match TRBD1. Germline V gene lookup returns CDR1 MNHEY and CDR2 SMNVEV (reference sequence). The CDR3 is made up of 15 amino acids. V trimming: 5 bases; J trimming: 4 bases; junction bases outside the gene matches: 6. Here the CDR3 reads CASSPTGGYGNTIYF. As DNA, the CDR3 is TGTGCCAGCAGTCCTACAGGGGGCTACGGAAACACCATATATTTT.

V is TRBV9 and J is TRBJ1-1; D is perhaps TRBD1 (6 bases). V lost 2 bases, J lost 5 bases, and 10 bases lay in between. The length of the CDR3 is 13 residues. CDR1 SGDLS and CDR2 YYNGEE come from the germline V gene. The CDR3 sequence: CASSVGTKTEAFF. DNA for the CDR3: TGTGCCAGCAGCGTCGGGACAAAAACTGAAGCTTTCTTT.

The chain couples TRBV12-3 or TRBV12-4 to TRBJ2-5, with D uncertain. V lost 5 bases and J 5 bases, leaving 9 bases between the germline ends. The CDR3 is made up of 12 amino acids. The CDR3 loop is CASSPIGETQYF. The DNA of the CDR3 is TGTGCCAGCAGTCCAATCGGGGAGACCCAGTACTTC.

J is TRBJ1-1 and V is TRBV29-1; D gene ambiguous. The CDR3 extends over 12 amino acids. CDR1 is SQVTM and CDR2 is ANQGSEA in the germline V gene. Trimming took 5 bases from V and 0 from J, leaving 7 bases between them. CDR3 sequence reads: CSVSEMNTEAFF. The DNA for the CDR3 is TGCAGCGTTTCCGAGATGAACACTGAAGCTTTCTTT.

The chain has TRBV5-1 and TRBJ2-7, with a possible D match to TRBD2 (6 bases). The length of the CDR3 is 15 residues. Germline CDR1 reads SGHRS; CDR2 reads YFSETQ. V shed 4 bases and J shed 2 bases, with 16 bases lying between them. Here the CDR3 reads CASSNGGTGPYEQYF. The CDR3 DNA is TGCGCCAGCAGCAATGGGGGGACGGGTCCCTACGAGCAGTACTTC.

This sequence joins TRBV7-2 and TRBJ2-7; D may be TRBD1 (6 bases). The CDR3 is 14 residues long. Germline V gene sequence: CDR1 SGHTA, CDR2 FQGNSA. V shed 0 bases and J shed 1 base, with 7 bases lying between them. DNA of the CDR3: TGTGCCAGCAGCTTAGCCACAGGGTCCTACGAGCAGTACTTC. Protein: CASSLATGSYEQYF.

This chain joins TRBV11-1 and TRBJ2-3; the D is unclear. In germline, CDR1 is SGHAT, CDR2 FQDESV (reference sequence). V was clipped by 4 bases and J by 6 bases, with 11 bases between them. This CDR3 is 13 amino acids long. The CDR3 sequence is CASSSRSDDTQYF. Here the CDR3 DNA reads TGTGCCAGCAGCTCGAGGTCCGACGATACGCAGTATTTT.

The DNA for the CDR3 is TGCGCCAGCAGCTTGCAAGATACGCAGTATTTT. It codes for CASSLQDTQYF. This chain links TRBV5-1 with TRBJ2-3, with D unclear. V was trimmed by 1 base and J by 5 bases, leaving 2 bases between them. This CDR3 is built from 11 residues. CDR1 is SGHRS and CDR2 is YFSETQ in the germline V gene.

The J gene is TRBJ2-5, the V gene TRBV19; the match to TRBD2 covers 8 bases. This CDR3 comprises 18 residues. The germline gives CDR1 LNHDA, CDR2 SQIVND (reference sequence). V dropped 5 bases and J dropped 5; count of bases not matched to a gene: 19. The CDR3 loop reads CASSAAGLAGGDVETQYF. In DNA, the CDR3 is TGTGCCAGTAGTGCCGCGGGTTTGGCGGGGGGCGACGTGGAGACCCAGTACTTC. The full variable domain, completed using reference TRBV19 and TRBJ2-5, is DGGITQSPKYLFRKEGQNVTLSCEQNLNHDAMYWYRQDPGQGLRLIYYSQIVNDFQKGDIAEGYSVSREKKESFPLTVTSAQKNPTAFYLCASSAAGLAGGDVETQYFGPGTRLLVL.

The chain combines TRBV6-5 with TRBJ1-1; no clear D gene. The V end lost 2 bases, the J end lost 0 bases, and 7 bases lay between the germline ends. The germline V gene encodes CDR1 MNHEY and CDR2 SVGAGI. The CDR3 is 14 residues long. The DNA for the CDR3 is TGTGCCAGCAGTTACCATCAAATGAACACTGAAGCTTTCTTT. It is translated as CASSYHQMNTEAFF.

J is TRBJ1-6 and V is TRBV6-6; a weak D match, TRBD1 (6 bases). Trimming cost V 7 bases and J 8 bases, with 12 bases left between them. Germline CDR1 MNHNY, CDR2 SVGAGI (reference sequence). CDR3 length: 13 amino acids. CDR3 in amino acids: CASNRVVDSPLHF. CDR3 nucleotide sequence: TGTGCCAGCAACAGGGTCGTAGATTCACCCCTCCACTTT.

For the CDR3, the DNA is TGTGCCAGAAGCTTTGGGACACGGAATCAGCCCCAGCATTTT. It specifies CARSFGTRNQPQHF. This sequence joins TRBV5-3 and TRBJ1-5, with D possibly being TRBD1 (6 bases). Being an ORF, TRBV5-3 has a function that is uncertain. The CDR3 length is 14 residues. The V end was cut by 2 bases, the J end by 4 bases, with 10 bases between.